These 28 T cell receptor beta chains share one sample of origin, sequenced in a study of PD-1 blockade in classical Hodgkin lymphoma. Every single patient, without exception, relapsed after autologous stem cell transplantation, and brentuximab vedotin exposure varied. The table came from immunoSEQ multiplex PCR; TCRdb's copy has only in-frame clones and leaves some out. The data contain roughly 12,000 clones, approximately 72% of them singletons. Material: peripheral blood mononuclear cells (PBMCs), obtained at baseline. These receptors were obtained from a human donor with classical Hodgkin lymphoma.

This clone has a single count. CDR3: CASSLGSGGALYNEQFF. The CDR3, as DNA: TGTGCCAGCAGTTTGGGTAGCGGGGGGGCCCTCTACAATGAGCAGTTCTTC. V is TRBV28 and J is TRBJ2-1; the match to TRBD2 covers 11 bases. Unmatched junction bases numbered 7, after V lost 3 bases and J lost 3 bases. The CDR3 covers 17 residues. Germline CDR1 and CDR2: MDHEN and SYDVKM. Full variable domain (rest looked up from reference TRBV28 and TRBJ2-1): DVKVTQSSRYLVKRTGEKVFLECVQDMDHENMFWYRQDPGLGLRLIYFSYDVKMKEKGDIPEGYSVSREKKERFSLILESASTNQTSMYLCASSLGSGGALYNEQFFGPGTRLTVL.

The rearrangement links TRBV14 to TRBJ2-7; D gene ambiguous. This CDR3 has 14 amino acids. Per the germline V gene, CDR1 is SGHDN and CDR2 is FVKESK. The V gene lost 5 bases and the J gene lost 5 bases, with 16 bases spanning the gap. In DNA, the CDR3 is TGTGCCAGCAGCGCCGGCGGAACCCCTGACGAGCAGTACGTC. Translation gives CASSAGGTPDEQYV.

This clone was counted a few times. This chain links TRBV4-3 with TRBJ2-1; 8 nucleotides agree with TRBD2. This CDR3 is 13 amino acids long. Trimming removed 3 bases from V and 6 bases from J; junction bases left unmatched: 1. In germline, CDR1 is LGHNA, CDR2 YSLEER. The CDR3 region has the DNA TGCGCCAGCAGCCATCGGGAGGGCAATGAGCAGTTCTTC. Translating it yields CASSHREGNEQFF.

This clone was observed once. V usage is TRBV28 and J usage is TRBJ1-5, with 7 bases fitting TRBD1. V trimming: 6 bases; J trimming: 4 bases; junction bases outside the gene matches: 6. CDR3 length: 14 residues. Germline values: CDR1 MDHEN, CDR2 SYDVKM. In nucleotides, the CDR3 is TGTGCCAGCAGACCCGGGACAGTAAATCAGCCCCAGCATTTT. This gives the protein CASRPGTVNQPQHF.

The J gene is TRBJ2-1, the V gene TRBV6-1, with D tentatively TRBD1 (5 bases). Trimming left V 6 bases short and J 4 bases short, with 10 bases between. The CDR3 contains 13 residues. The germline V gene encodes CDR1 MNHNS and CDR2 SASEGT. Written as DNA, the CDR3 is TGTGCCAGCAGAGATACAGGTTACAATGAGCAGTTCTTC. This translates into CASRDTGYNEQFF.

Points on this clone: Distinct nucleotide sequences in the sample also encode this CDR3. V is TRBV9 and J is TRBJ2-3, with 10 bases fitting TRBD2. The CDR3 length is 16 residues. V lost 3 bases, J lost 3 bases, and 7 bases stayed unmatched. Looked up from germline, CDR1 is SGDLS and CDR2 is YYNGEE. CDR3 DNA: TGTGCCAGCAGCGAACGCAGCGGGGGGGGTACAGATACGCAGTATTTT. Translated: CASSERSGGGTDTQYF.

There are a few counts of this clone. This chain uses TRBV11-1 with TRBJ1-6; D call uncertain. CDR3 size: 13 residues. Germline V gives CDR1 SGHAT, CDR2 FQDESV (reference sequence). The ends were cut back, 1 base at V and 6 bases at J, with 4 bases in the middle. The CDR3 loop is CASSLGSNSPLHF. The CDR3 DNA reads as TGTGCCAGCAGCTTAGGGAGTAATTCACCCCTCCACTTT.

The J gene is TRBJ1-5, the V gene TRBV2, with 7 bases identical to TRBD1. CDR1 and CDR2 (germline): SNHLY, FYNNEI. V lost 4 bases and J lost 4; bases outside the gene matches: 4. This CDR3 is built from 14 residues. The CDR3 region has the DNA TGTGCCAGCAGTGTTAAACAGGGGAATCAGCCCCAGCATTTT. Its protein is CASSVKQGNQPQHF.

This chain connects TRBV4-1 to TRBJ2-1; tentatively, D is TRBD2 (5 bases). The V gene's germline CDR1 is MGHRA and CDR2 YSYEKL. CDR3 length equals 17 residues. V gave up 0 bases and J gave up 11 bases, with 23 bases separating them. This chain's CDR3 is CASSQDEGPLTNMQQFF. The CDR3 DNA sequence: TGCGCCAGCAGCCAAGATGAGGGTCCTCTCACAAATATGCAGCAGTTCTTC.

The J gene is TRBJ2-3, the V gene TRBV10-1; 9 bases are shared with TRBD2. V gave up 1 base and J gave up 10 bases; unmatched junction bases: 18. This CDR3 is built from 18 residues. CDR1 WNHNN and CDR2 SYGVQD come from the germline V gene (reference sequence). CDR3 sequence: CASSELRGGSGMISSQYF. The CDR3 DNA sequence: TGCGCCAGCAGTGAGTTGCGGGGGGGCTCGGGGATGATTTCCTCGCAGTATTTT.

The V call is TRBV5-8, the J call TRBJ2-5; 8 positions match TRBD1. Germline V lookup: CDR1 SGHTS, CDR2 YDEGEE. The CDR3 consists of 13 residues. After removal of 9 bases from V and 5 bases from J, the junction contained 9 bases not matched to a gene. The DNA for the CDR3 is TGTGCCACCACGCAGGGGGCTGTTGAGACCCAGTACTTC. Amino acids: CATTQGAVETQYF.

This clone is a singleton in its sample. The chain uses TRBV10-3 and TRBJ1-5, with a weak D call TRBD1 (6 bases). The CDR3 extends over 17 amino acids. Germline V gene sequence: CDR1 ENHRY, CDR2 SYGVKD. V lost 3 bases to trimming and J lost 0 bases, with 15 bases between them. The CDR3 sequence: CAISDTPGHNSNQPQHF. The CDR3 coding sequence is TGTGCCATCAGTGACACCCCGGGACACAATAGCAATCAGCCCCAGCATTTT.

The rearrangement uses TRBV5-6 and TRBJ1-1, with 8 bases identical to TRBD1. The CDR3 consists of 15 residues. Germline V gene lookup returns CDR1 SGHDT and CDR2 YYEEEE. Losses at the gene ends were 1 base for V and 4 bases for J; bases not matched to a gene: 6. As DNA, the CDR3 is TGTGCCAGCAGCTTGATGACAGGGGAGGGCACTGAAGCTTTCTTT. Translating it yields CASSLMTGEGTEAFF. Full variable domain (missing parts from reference TRBV5-6 and TRBJ1-1): DAGVTQSPTHLIKTRGQQVTLRCSPKSGHDTVSWYQQALGQGPQFIFQYYEEEERQRGNFPDRFSGHQFPNYSSELNVNALLLGDSALYLCASSLMTGEGTEAFFGQGTRLTVV.

This clone was counted between two and nine times. The chain recombines TRBV19 with TRBJ2-7; 7 nucleotides agree with TRBD1. V lost 6 bases, J lost 2 bases, and 4 bases stayed unmatched. CDR3 length equals 13 residues. Germline loops: CDR1 LNHDA, CDR2 SQIVND (reference sequence). The CDR3 bases are TGTGCCAGTAGCAGACAGGGTACCTACGAGCAGTACTTC. Amino acids: CASSRQGTYEQYF.

The rearrangement joins TRBV19 to TRBJ2-6; D gene unclear. Trimming stripped 3 bases from V and 2 bases from J, with 8 bases between. CDR1 LNHDA and CDR2 SQIVND come from the germline V gene (reference sequence). This CDR3 region has 15 residues. CDR3 sequence reads: CASSISGPGANVLTF. DNA of the CDR3: TGTGCCAGTAGTATTAGTGGGCCTGGGGCCAACGTCCTGACTTTC.

The chain employs TRBV2 and TRBJ2-7, with a weak D call TRBD1 (5 bases). Per the germline V gene, CDR1 is SNHLY and CDR2 is FYNNEI. V shed 5 bases and J shed 2 bases, with 13 bases lying between them. The CDR3 consists of 14 residues. The CDR3 region is CASSSEQGTYEQYV. CDR3 coding DNA: TGTGCCAGCAGTTCGGAGCAGGGAACCTACGAGCAGTACGTC.

The chain links TRBV5-1 to TRBJ2-7; no definite D call. The CDR3 is 12 amino acids. The V gene lost 1 base and the J gene lost 5 bases, with 7 bases spanning the gap. CDR1 and CDR2 (germline): SGHRS, YFSETQ. The CDR3 spells CASSLTLDEQYF. In DNA form, the CDR3 reads TGCGCCAGCAGCTTGACACTGGACGAGCAGTACTTC. The full variable domain, rest sourced from reference TRBV5-1 and TRBJ2-7, is KAGVTQTPRYLIKTRGQQVTLSCSPISGHRSVSWYQQTPGQGLQFLFEYFSETQRNKGNFPGRFSGRQFSNSRSEMNVSTLELGDSALYLCASSLTLDEQYFGPGTRLTVT.

The chain has TRBV29-1 and TRBJ2-7; 8 bases match TRBD1. The germline V gene has CDR1 SQVTM and CDR2 ANQGSEA. Losses at the gene ends were 4 bases for V and 7 bases for J; bases not matched to a gene: 12. The CDR3 is 14 amino acids. The DNA of the CDR3 is TGCAGCGTTGTTCCCCAGGGGGCTGTGGGGGAGCAGTACTTC. Amino acid sequence: CSVVPQGAVGEQYF.

The chain recombines TRBV27 with TRBJ2-3, with D perhaps TRBD2 (6 bases). Trimming stripped 3 bases from V and 1 base from J, with 14 bases between. The CDR3 length is 16 residues. The germline gives CDR1 MNHEY, CDR2 SMNVEV (reference sequence). The CDR3 nucleotides are TGTGCCAGCAGTTTTATATCGGGGGACGGCACAGATACGCAGTATTTT. This translates into CASSFISGDGTDTQYF.

The chain recombines TRBV28 with TRBJ2-1; 11 bases are shared with TRBD2. Germline V gene sequence: CDR1 MDHEN, CDR2 SYDVKM. This CDR3 spans 17 amino acids. The J segment lost 0 bases and the V segment lost 4 bases, leaving 5 bases of the junction unmatched. The CDR3 sequence: CASSSGLAGRSYNEQFF. CDR3 nucleotides: TGTGCCAGCAGTTCCGGACTAGCGGGCCGCTCCTACAATGAGCAGTTCTTC.

The chain links TRBV28 to TRBJ1-4; unclear D gene. The CDR3 is made up of 14 amino acids. Trimming removed 5 bases from V and 8 bases from J, with 15 bases in between. Germline CDR1 MDHEN, CDR2 SYDVKM. CDR3 loop: CASSPDTRAEKLFF. The CDR3, as DNA: TGTGCCAGCAGTCCCGACACGAGGGCCGAAAAACTGTTTTTT.

The genes are TRBV4-3 and TRBJ2-3, with 11 nucleotides matching TRBD1. The germline V gene has CDR1 LGHNA and CDR2 YSLEER. The CDR3 length is 19 residues. The V and J ends lost 4 bases and 3 bases, in that order; junction bases with no gene match: 15. CDR3 coding DNA: TGCGCCAGCAGCCCCTCTACGACGTGGACAGGGGGCGCAACAGATACGCAGTATTTT. Residues: CASSPSTTWTGGATDTQYF.

The gene calls are TRBV27 and TRBJ2-1; unclear D gene. Germline loops: CDR1 MNHEY, CDR2 SMNVEV (reference sequence). This CDR3 has 15 residues. V lost 3 bases and J lost 3, with 12 bases in between. The CDR3 loop reads CASSFRVGVYNEQFF. CDR3 bases: TGTGCCAGCAGTTTTCGGGTAGGTGTCTACAATGAGCAGTTCTTC.

In this sample, this clone turned up a few times. The CDR3 DNA follows: TGTGCCAGCAGCTTAGGACCGGTTTCCTATGGCTACACCTTC. This encodes CASSLGPVSYGYTF. The chain links TRBV7-8 to TRBJ1-2; D is undetermined. The germline V gene encodes CDR1 SGHVS and CDR2 FQNEAQ. CDR3 length equals 14 residues. With 1 base removed from V and 4 bases from J, the gap between germline ends came to 10 bases.

The chain carries TRBV6-6 and TRBJ2-7, with D perhaps TRBD2 (5 bases). V shed 7 bases and J shed 3 bases, with 10 bases lying between them. This CDR3 contains 12 residues. CDR1 is MNHNY, CDR2 SVGAGI, per germline (reference sequence). The CDR3: CASIAGGYEQYF. In nucleotides, the CDR3 is TGTGCCAGCATAGCCGGAGGCTACGAGCAGTACTTC.

The genes are TRBV2 and TRBJ1-1; D possibly corresponds to TRBD1 (6 bases). CDR1 SNHLY and CDR2 FYNNEI come from the germline V gene. The CDR3 sequence is 14 residues long. V lost 11 bases, J lost 5 bases, and 21 bases lay in between. As DNA, the CDR3 is TGTGCCGGATCCCGGGACACCCTAGATACTGAAGCTTTCTTT. The encoded protein is CAGSRDTLDTEAFF.

This clone was seen a handful of times. A read error may produce the germline difference seen at one junction end. Other nucleotide sequences from this sample produce the same CDR3. The chain joins TRBV11-2 to TRBJ1-4; 7 nucleotides match TRBD1. The CDR3 totals 16 residues. The germline V gene has CDR1 SGHAT and CDR2 FQNNGV. For the CDR3, the DNA is TGCGCCAGCAGCCCTCAAGGGGGACAGAGTAATGAAAAACTGTTTTTT. This codes for CASSPQGGQSNEKLFF.

The gene calls are TRBV6-5 and TRBJ1-1, with 7 bases aligning to TRBD1. Trimming took 5 bases from V and 9 from J; bases not matched to a gene: 12. This CDR3 comprises 14 residues. CDR1 and CDR2 (germline): MNHEY, SVGAGI. In nucleotides, the CDR3 is TGTGCCAGCAGTCCCCAGGGGGGGAACAAAAAAGCTTTCTTT. This sequence encodes CASSPQGGNKKAFF.